The entry that follows covers one TCR beta chain sequence. This CDR3 is built from 13 residues. Trimming stripped 1 base from V and 8 bases from J, with 9 bases between. The germline CDR1 and CDR2 sequences are SGHRS and YFSETQ. This sample was included in a study of response to subunit inactivated influenza vaccine. TCRdb independently ran MiXCR on the RT-PCR reads; one entry per CDR3 protein. The sample carries over 450,000 distinct CDR3 sequences, 10% to 15% recorded once. The source is a man aged 45 to 65 who received an inactivated influenza vaccine. The source was PBMCs from blood, collected 45 days after vaccination. V and J are TRBV5-1 and TRBJ1-4; D is ambiguous. Here the CDR3 DNA reads TGCGCCAGCAGCTTGATAACGGGGGAAAAACTGTTTTTT. Encoded protein: CASSLITGEKLFF.